The 16 T cell receptor beta chains reported below all come from one sample, sequenced in a study of shared clonotypes between healthy human individuals. The table came from immunoSEQ multiplex PCR; TCRdb's copy has only in-frame clones and leaves some out. The sample carries a few million clones, 90% to 95% recorded once. Naive CD8 cells lacked CD45RO, underwent positive selection for CCR7 and left out terminally differentiated effector memory CD45RA+ cells. What was sequenced was naive CD8+ T cells from PBMCs. The receptors here all came from a man aged 18 to 29 in good health. Some clones in this sample may be carry-over from other donors' samples.

The J gene is TRBJ2-5, the V gene TRBV7-9; D might be TRBD1 (6 bases). CDR1 is SEHNR, CDR2 FQNEAQ, per germline (reference sequence). The CDR3 sequence is 14 residues long. V was shortened by 5 bases and J by 5 bases, with 15 bases between the two germline ends. DNA of the CDR3: TGTGCCAGCAGCCATACGGACAGAGGGGAGACCCAGTACTTC. Amino acids: CASSHTDRGETQYF.

The chain uses TRBV27 and TRBJ1-2; D may be TRBD1 (5 bases). CDR3 length: 15 amino acids. Germline V gene data show CDR1 as MNHEY and CDR2 as SMNVEV (reference sequence). V was trimmed by 6 bases and J by 0 bases, leaving 14 bases between them. The CDR3 nucleotides are TGTGCCAGCAGGGGGGGGGATTGGGCTAACTATGGCTACACCTTC. This translates into CASRGGDWANYGYTF.

The CDR3 DNA follows: TGTGCCACCAGCACCGGGCTAGCGGCAAACCAAGAGACCCAGTACTTC. It translates to CATSTGLAANQETQYF. The chain has TRBV15 and TRBJ2-5; 7 bases are a match to TRBD2. Germline V gene data show CDR1 as LNHNV and CDR2 as YYDKDF (reference sequence). V lost 4 bases, J lost 0 bases, and 8 bases stayed unmatched. The CDR3 totals 16 residues.

V and J are TRBV6-1 and TRBJ1-5, with D unclear. CDR1 and CDR2 from the germline V gene are MNHNS and SASEGT. Trimming pared 2 bases from V and 4 bases from J, leaving 9 bases between. The CDR3 covers 14 residues. The CDR3 coding sequence is TGTGCCAGCAGTGAACTTAAAGGGAATCAGCCCCAGCATTTT. Translation: CASSELKGNQPQHF.

The sample holds one count of this clone. The chain uses TRBV9 and TRBJ2-7, with D possibly matching TRBD2 (7 bases). The germline CDR1 and CDR2 sequences are SGDLS and YYNGEE. This CDR3 contains 14 residues. The V and J ends lost 4 bases and 2 bases respectively, with 13 bases between them. As DNA, the CDR3 is TGTGCCAGCAGCTCAACGGGGGGCGCCTACGAGCAGTACTTC. It encodes CASSSTGGAYEQYF.

The rearrangement joins TRBV2 to TRBJ1-4, with D unresolved. The V end was cut by 6 bases, the J end by 8 bases, with 13 bases between. Germline CDR1 is SNHLY and CDR2 is FYNNEI. The CDR3 runs to 13 residues. CDR3 nucleotides: TGTGCCAGCAGGGAGGCTCAGGCCGAAAAACTGTTTTTT. It encodes CASREAQAEKLFF.

The rearrangement uses TRBV25-1 and TRBJ1-2, with D possibly being TRBD1 (5 bases). The V gene lost 6 bases and the J gene lost 8 bases, with 16 bases spanning the gap. This CDR3 contains 13 residues. The germline V gene encodes CDR1 MGHDK and CDR2 SYGVNS. CDR3 loop: CASSEGREDGYTF. In nucleotides, the CDR3 is TGTGCCAGCAGCGAGGGCAGGGAAGACGGCTACACCTTC.

This clone appeared a single time. Written as DNA, the CDR3 is TGTGCCAGCAGAACTTTTTTGGATGGCTACACCTTC. Translated: CASRTFLDGYTF. The chain joins TRBV27 to TRBJ1-2, with D unresolved. CDR1 is MNHEY and CDR2 is SMNVEV in the germline V gene (reference sequence). CDR3 size: 12 residues. Trimming left V 6 bases short and J 6 bases short, with 11 bases between.

The chain combines TRBV27 with TRBJ2-1; 7 bases are a match to TRBD2. CDR1 is MNHEY and CDR2 is SMNVEV in the germline V gene (reference sequence). J gave up 0 bases and V 6 bases, and 14 bases lay outside the gene matches. The CDR3 runs to 18 residues. For the CDR3, the DNA is TGTGCCAGCAGGCCCCAAGCGGGGCGGCTGAGCTCCTACAATGAGCAGTTCTTC. Its protein product is CASRPQAGRLSSYNEQFF.

J is TRBJ2-1 and V is TRBV7-6, with TRBD2 identical over 8 bases. This CDR3 contains 17 residues. The junction had 9 bases not matched to a gene; V was cut back by 0 bases and J by 5 bases. Germline V CDR1 and CDR2: SGHVS, FNYEAQ. The CDR3 bases are TGTGCCAGCAGCTTAGCTATTTCCACTAGCGGAAACAATGAGCAGTTCTTC. Protein: CASSLAISTSGNNEQFF.

The rearrangement joins TRBV28 to TRBJ1-1; D gene ambiguous. The CDR3 is 14 amino acids. Deletions cut 5 bases from V and 6 bases from J, with 16 bases between. Per the germline V gene, CDR1 is MDHEN and CDR2 is SYDVKM. CDR3 coding DNA: TGTGCCAGCAGTCCCCTGGGAGAAGGGTCTGAAGCTTTCTTT. Encoded protein: CASSPLGEGSEAFF.

The chain combines TRBV6-5 with TRBJ2-7; D call uncertain. V was trimmed by 0 bases and J by 3 bases, leaving 15 bases between them. The CDR3 spans 16 residues. The V gene's germline CDR1 is MNHEY and CDR2 SVGAGI. DNA of the CDR3: TGTGCCAGCAGTTACTCGATCGGTGCGGTCCTCTACGAGCAGTACTTC. This codes for CASSYSIGAVLYEQYF.

V gene TRBV4-1 combines with J gene TRBJ2-1; the D call may be TRBD1 or TRBD2 (5 bases each). The ends were cut back, 0 bases at V and 9 bases at J, with 15 bases in the middle. Germline V gene sequence: CDR1 MGHRA, CDR2 YSYEKL. There are 15 residues in the CDR3. In DNA form, the CDR3 reads TGCGCCAGCAGCCAAGATCGGGGCCCCGAGGGTGAGCAGTTCTTC. Its translation: CASSQDRGPEGEQFF.

This clone was found once. The rearrangement uses TRBV19 and TRBJ2-7; possible D gene TRBD1, 6 bases. CDR1 is LNHDA, CDR2 SQIVND, per germline (reference sequence). The CDR3 spans 15 residues. Trimming pared 5 bases from V and 7 bases from J, leaving 21 bases between. CDR3 amino acids: CASSVTGSDTREQYF. The CDR3 DNA is TGTGCCAGTAGTGTTACAGGGAGCGACACGCGGGAGCAGTACTTC. Complete variable domain (other parts from reference TRBV19 and TRBJ2-7): DGGITQSPKYLFRKEGQNVTLSCEQNLNHDAMYWYRQDPGQGLRLIYYSQIVNDFQKGDIAEGYSVSREKKESFPLTVTSAQKNPTAFYLCASSVTGSDTREQYFGPGTRLTVT.

The chain uses TRBV5-8 and TRBJ1-1, with no clear D. The CDR3 consists of 16 residues. Germline CDR1 and CDR2: SGHTS and YDEGEE. V lost 0 bases to trimming and J lost 4 bases, with 16 bases between them. CDR3 DNA sequence: TGTGCCAGCAGCTTGGGAAGCTTACCGGGTTCCACTGAAGCTTTCTTT. Its translation is CASSLGSLPGSTEAFF. Variable domain in full (rest from reference TRBV5-8 and TRBJ1-1): EAGVTQSPTHLIKTRGQQATLRCSPISGHTSVYWYQQALGLGLQFLLWYDEGEERNRGNFPPRFSGRQFPNYSSELNVNALELEDSALYLCASSLGSLPGSTEAFFGQGTRLTVV.

The gene calls are TRBV18 and TRBJ2-7, with D possibly TRBD2 on 6 matching bases. The CDR3 consists of 13 residues. CDR1 is KGHSH, CDR2 LQKENI, per germline. V was cut by 3 bases and J by 4 bases, with 10 bases left in between. CDR3 region: CASSPGSRYEQYF. For the CDR3, the DNA is TGTGCCAGCTCACCCGGGAGCAGGTACGAGCAGTACTTC. Full variable domain (outside the CDR3, taken from reference TRBV18 and TRBJ2-7): NAGVMQNPRHLVRRRGQEARLRCSPMKGHSHVYWYRQLPEEGLKFMVYLQKENIIDESGMPKERFSAEFPKEGPSILRIQQVVRGDSAAYFCASSPGSRYEQYFGPGTRLTVT.